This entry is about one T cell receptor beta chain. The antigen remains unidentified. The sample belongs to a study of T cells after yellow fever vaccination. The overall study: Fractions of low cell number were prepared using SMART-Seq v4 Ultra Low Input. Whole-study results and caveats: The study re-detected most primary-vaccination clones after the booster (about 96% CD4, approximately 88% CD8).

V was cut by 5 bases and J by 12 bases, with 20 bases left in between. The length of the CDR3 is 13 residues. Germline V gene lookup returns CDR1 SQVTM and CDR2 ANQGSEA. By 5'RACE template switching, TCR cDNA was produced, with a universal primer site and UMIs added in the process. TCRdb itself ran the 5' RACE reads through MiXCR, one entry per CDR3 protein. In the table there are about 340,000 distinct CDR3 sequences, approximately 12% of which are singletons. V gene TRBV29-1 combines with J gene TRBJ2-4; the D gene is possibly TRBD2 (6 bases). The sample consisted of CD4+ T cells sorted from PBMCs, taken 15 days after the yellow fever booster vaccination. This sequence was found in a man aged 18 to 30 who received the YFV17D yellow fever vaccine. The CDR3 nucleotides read TGCAGCGTTTTGAAGTCGGGCTCGGAGGGTCAGTACTTC. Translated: CSVLKSGSEGQYF.